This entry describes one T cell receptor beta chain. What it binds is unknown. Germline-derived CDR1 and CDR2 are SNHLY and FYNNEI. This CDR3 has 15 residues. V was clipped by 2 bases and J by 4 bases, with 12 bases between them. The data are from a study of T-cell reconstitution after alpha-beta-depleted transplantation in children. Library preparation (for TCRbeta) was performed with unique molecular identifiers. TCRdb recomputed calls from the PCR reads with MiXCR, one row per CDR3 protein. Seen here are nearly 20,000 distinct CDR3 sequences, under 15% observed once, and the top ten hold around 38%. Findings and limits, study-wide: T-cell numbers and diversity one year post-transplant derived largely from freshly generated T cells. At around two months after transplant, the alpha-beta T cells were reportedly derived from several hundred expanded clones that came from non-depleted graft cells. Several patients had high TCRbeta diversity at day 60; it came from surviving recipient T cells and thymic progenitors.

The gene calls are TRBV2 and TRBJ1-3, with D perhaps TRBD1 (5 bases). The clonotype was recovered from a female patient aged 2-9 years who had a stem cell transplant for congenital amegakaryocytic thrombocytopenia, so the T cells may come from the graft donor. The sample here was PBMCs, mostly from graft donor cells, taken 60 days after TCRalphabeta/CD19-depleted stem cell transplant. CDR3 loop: CASSELRGRGNTIYF. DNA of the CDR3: TGTGCCAGCAGTGAATTGAGGGGCAGGGGAAACACCATATATTTT.